What follows are 3 T cell receptor beta chains derived from one specimen sequenced in a study of Ad26.COV2.S vaccination and SARS-CoV-2 variants (dated by TCRdb to the early 2020s). Reading the label with the study, this specimen's treatment or condition is: some 19 received Ad26.COV2.S at low or high dose, single or two shots; five or six received placebo; per-sample allocation not given. For vaccine and placebo recipients, the sequenced repertoires came from samples collected on day 63 after the first injection. The library relied on the immunoSEQ multiplex PCR assay. In its TCRdb copy, this immuneACCESS table keeps in-frame sequences only and misses some clones. Where compared with another copy, unresolved V genes explain less than half of these, and the others have no known cause. The sample table contains about 320,000 clones; only one count was recorded for approximately 80% of them. Clones ranked in the top ten supply approximately 2% of the sample.

The sample consisted of peripheral blood, taken in a trial of Ad26.COV2.S vaccine versus placebo. Source of these receptors: a person aged 18 to 59 who received the Ad26.COV2.S COVID-19 vaccine or a placebo.

V gene TRBV6-6 combines with J gene TRBJ2-1; D is possibly TRBD1 (6 bases). From germline, CDR1 is MNHNY and CDR2 SVGAGI (reference sequence). Trimming took 6 bases from V and 10 from J, leaving 16 bases between them. CDR3 length equals 13 residues. CDR3 residues: CASSSNPTGEQFF. CDR3 coding DNA: TGTGCCAGCAGCTCTAACCCGACAGGCGAGCAGTTCTTC.

The rearrangement links TRBV6-5 to TRBJ1-1, with a possible D match to TRBD1 (5 bases). The V end was cut by 2 bases, the J end by 0 bases, with 13 bases between. Germline V lookup: CDR1 MNHEY, CDR2 SVGAGI. This CDR3 spans 16 amino acids. The CDR3 loop is CASSYDFQGVNTEAFF. In DNA, the CDR3 is TGTGCCAGCAGTTACGATTTTCAGGGCGTGAACACTGAAGCTTTCTTT.

The CDR3 DNA is TGTGCCAGCAGTTTTCACGGAGGGGGAAACTATGGCTACACCTTC. Protein: CASSFHGGGNYGYTF. The J gene is TRBJ1-2, the V gene TRBV27, with D perhaps TRBD1 (6 bases). The V gene's germline CDR1 is MNHEY and CDR2 SMNVEV (reference sequence). Trimming took 3 bases from V and 2 from J, leaving 13 bases between them. CDR3 length: 15 amino acids.